This TCR beta chain was identified during a study of shared clonotypes between healthy human individuals. The CDR3 runs to 15 residues. The germline V gene has CDR1 SSHAT and CDR2 FNYEAQ (reference sequence). This clone has just a few counts. A read error may produce the germline difference seen at one junction end. Generated by immunoSEQ multiplex PCR, the TCRdb table keeps only in-frame clones and is missing some. The sample has some 1 million clones, around four fifths seen once. The sequenced sample was memory CD4+ T cells sorted from blood. Subset indicated: CD45RA-negative fraction. This sequence originates from a young man in good health. This chain links TRBV7-7 with TRBJ2-1, with a weak D call TRBD1 (7 bases). The CDR3 DNA reads TGTGCTAGCAGCCCACAGGGGATGGGGGGCAATGAGCAGTTCTTC. Protein: CASSPQGMGGNEQFF.